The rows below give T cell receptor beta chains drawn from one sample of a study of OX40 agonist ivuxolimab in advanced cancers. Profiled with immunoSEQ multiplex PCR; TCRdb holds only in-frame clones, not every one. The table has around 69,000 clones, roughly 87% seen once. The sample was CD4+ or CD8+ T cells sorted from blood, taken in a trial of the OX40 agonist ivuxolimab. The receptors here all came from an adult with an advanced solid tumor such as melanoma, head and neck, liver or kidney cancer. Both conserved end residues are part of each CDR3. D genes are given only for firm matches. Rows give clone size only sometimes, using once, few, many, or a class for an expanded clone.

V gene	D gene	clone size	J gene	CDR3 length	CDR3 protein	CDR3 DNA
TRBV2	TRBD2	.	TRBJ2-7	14	CASSASGTSGLQYF	TGTGCCAGCAGTGCTTCCGGGACTAGCGGATTGCAGTACTTC
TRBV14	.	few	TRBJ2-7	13	CASSQARPYEQYF	TGTGCCAGCAGCCAAGCACGGCCCTACGAGCAGTACTTC
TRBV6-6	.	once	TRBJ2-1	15	CASSYRAGSYNEQFF	TGTGCCAGCAGTTACAGGGCGGGCTCCTACAATGAGCAGTTCTTC
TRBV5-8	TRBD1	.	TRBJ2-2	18	CASSLGQGSLRRTGELFF	TGTGCCAGCAGCTTGGGACAGGGGTCATTAAGGCGCACCGGGGAGCTGTTTTTT
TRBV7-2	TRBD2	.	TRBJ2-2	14	CASSTMTSGRKLFF	TGTGCCAGCAGCACTATGACTAGCGGGAGGAAGCTGTTTTTT
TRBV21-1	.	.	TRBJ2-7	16	CASSKEGDRIPYEQYF	TGTGCCAGCAGCAAAGAGGGGGACAGGATTCCCTACGAGCAGTACTTC
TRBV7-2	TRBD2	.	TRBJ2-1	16	CASSLLAGGSYNEQFF	TGTGCCAGCAGCTTATTAGCGGGGGGCTCCTACAATGAGCAGTTCTTC
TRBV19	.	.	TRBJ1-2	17	CASSPAGEGSGNYGYTF	TGTGCCAGTAGCCCTGCCGGGGAGGGATCCGGGAACTATGGCTACACCTTC
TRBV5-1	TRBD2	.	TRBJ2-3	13	CASSLSGIETQYF	TGCGCCAGCAGTCTAAGCGGGATTGAGACGCAGTATTTT
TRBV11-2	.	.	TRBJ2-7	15	CASSLSGGTIHEQYF	TGTGCCAGCAGCTTAAGTGGCGGGACAATCCACGAGCAGTACTTC
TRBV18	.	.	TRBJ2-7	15	CASSLRRDPAGEQYF	TGTGCCAGCTCCCTCCGGCGGGATCCGGCGGGCGAGCAGTACTTC
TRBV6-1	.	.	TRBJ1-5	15	CASRGNPNSNQPQHF	TGTGCCAGCAGAGGGAACCCGAATAGCAATCAGCCCCAGCATTTT
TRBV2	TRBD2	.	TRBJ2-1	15	CASSSGTSGYNEQFF	TGTGCCAGCAGTTCCGGGACTAGCGGGTACAATGAGCAGTTCTTC
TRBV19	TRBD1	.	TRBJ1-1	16	CASSIDQGTGWTEAFF	TGTGCCAGTAGTATAGATCAGGGGACAGGCTGGACTGAAGCTTTCTTT
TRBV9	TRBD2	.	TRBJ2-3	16	CASSTGLAGHTDTQYF	TGTGCCAGCAGCACAGGACTAGCGGGGCACACAGATACGCAGTATTTT
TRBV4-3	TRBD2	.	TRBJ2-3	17	CASSQGLAGALTDTQYF	TGCGCCAGCAGCCAAGGCCTAGCGGGAGCGCTCACAGATACGCAGTATTTT
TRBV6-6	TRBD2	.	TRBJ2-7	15	CASSYSSGSSAEQYF	TGTGCCAGCAGTTACTCGAGCGGGAGTAGCGCCGAGCAGTACTTC
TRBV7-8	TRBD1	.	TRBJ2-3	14	CASSLGQGADTQYF	TGTGCCAGCAGCCTCGGACAGGGCGCAGATACGCAGTATTTT
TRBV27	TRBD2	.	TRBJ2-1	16	CASSLLGGSSYNEQFF	TGTGCCAGCAGTTTATTGGGGGGGAGCTCCTACAATGAGCAGTTCTTC
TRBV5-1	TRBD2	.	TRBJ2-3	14	CASSWQAGADTQYF	TGCGCCAGCAGCTGGCAAGCGGGAGCAGATACGCAGTATTTT
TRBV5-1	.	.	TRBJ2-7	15	CASSLMGLSTYEQYF	TGCGCCAGCAGCTTGATGGGACTCAGTACCTACGAGCAGTACTTC